This TCR beta chain was identified in a study of shared clonotypes between healthy human individuals. Study in general: The study drew on two women and a few men aged 18 to 49 as donors. Three plates each covered CD4 naive and memory; CD8 naive two, CD8 memory one.

In the source study's methods: ImmunoSEQ output held junction-only sequences without quality scores, so filtering differed. The protocol was immunoSEQ multiplex PCR, while the TCRdb copy is restricted to in-frame clones and leaves out a portion. From that table come the V and J calls and clone size; the DNA was used to work out D and trimming. Of around 700,000 clones listed, roughly 72% are singletons. There are a few counts of this clone. The V segment lost 7 bases and the J segment 5 bases; nucleotides outside the gene matches: 4. Per germline, CDR1 SNHLY and CDR2 FYNNEI. CDR3 length: 13 amino acids.

This TCR was sampled from a woman aged 30 to 39 in good health. The gene calls are TRBV2 and TRBJ2-5, with 10 positions matching TRBD2. Sequencing input: memory CD4+ T cells sorted from blood. Subset given: CD45RA-negative fraction. CDR3: CASTSGRDETQYF. The CDR3 DNA reads TGTGCCAGCACCAGCGGGAGGGATGAGACCCAGTACTTC.